A selection of T cell receptor beta chains follows, all from one sample in a study of T-cell memory formation after mild COVID-19. TCRdb re-called the 5' RACE reads through MiXCR, storing one row per CDR3 protein. The data contain over 500,000 distinct CDR3 sequences, 15% to 20% of them singletons. Sequenced material: PBMCs or a T cell subset sorted from them (not recorded which). These receptors originate from an adult woman who had mild COVID-19 (a few samples of this study predate the infection). Cell type and time point are not known. CDR3s include the opening cysteine and the closing phenylalanine or tryptophan. A D gene is named only where the DNA matches it firmly. For some rows the clone size is stated as once, few or many, or as a class when expanded; others skip it.

TRBV12-3/TRBV12-4	few	TRBJ1-1	.	CASSSGWGANTEAFF	TGTGCCAGCAGTTCGGGCTGGGGGGCCAACACTGAAGCTTTCTTT
TRBV12-3/TRBV12-4	few	TRBJ2-1	TRBD2	CASRTSGGVGEQFF	TGTGCCAGCAGGACTAGCGGGGGGGTTGGTGAGCAGTTCTTC
TRBV7-2	.	TRBJ2-7	.	CASSPGTRAGEQYF	TGTGCCAGCAGCCCCGGAACTCGCGCGGGGGAGCAGTACTTC
TRBV6-5	.	TRBJ2-1	TRBD1	CASRMDRGNHNEQFF	TGTGCCAGCAGAATGGACAGGGGCAACCACAATGAGCAGTTCTTC
TRBV9	many	TRBJ1-1	.	CASSVGTLNTEAFF	TGTGCCAGCAGCGTTGGAACACTGAACACTGAAGCTTTCTTT
TRBV20-1	.	TRBJ2-6	.	CSASLGRGANVLTF	TGCAGTGCTAGCTTGGGTAGGGGGGCCAACGTCCTGACTTTC
TRBV29-1	.	TRBJ2-1	TRBD2	CSALAGDPYNEQFF	TGCAGCGCCCTAGCGGGAGACCCCTACAATGAGCAGTTCTTC
TRBV15	few	TRBJ2-3	TRBD2	CATSRVSGGDTQYF	TGTGCCACCAGCAGAGTTAGCGGGGGAGATACGCAGTATTTT
TRBV20-1	few	TRBJ2-3	.	CSASSSRGSGTDTQYF	TGCAGTGCTAGTTCGTCCAGGGGCTCCGGCACAGATACGCAGTATTTT
TRBV12-3/TRBV12-4	.	TRBJ2-1	.	CASSFGWDLSYNEQFF	TGTGCCAGCAGTTTCGGGTGGGACCTCTCCTACAATGAGCAGTTCTTC